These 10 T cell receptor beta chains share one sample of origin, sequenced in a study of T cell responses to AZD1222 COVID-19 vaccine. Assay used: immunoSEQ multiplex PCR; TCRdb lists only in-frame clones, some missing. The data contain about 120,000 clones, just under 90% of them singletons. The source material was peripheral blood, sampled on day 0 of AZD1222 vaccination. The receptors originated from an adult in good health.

DNA for the CDR3: TGTGCCAGCAGGGGAGACAGGTATAGCAATCAGCCCCAGCATTTT. It codes for CASRGDRYSNQPQHF. V and J are TRBV6-5 and TRBJ1-5, with TRBD1 as a possible D gene (6 bases). The CDR3 covers 15 residues. The V and J ends lost 6 bases and 0 bases respectively, with 12 bases between them. In germline, CDR1 is MNHEY, CDR2 SVGAGI.

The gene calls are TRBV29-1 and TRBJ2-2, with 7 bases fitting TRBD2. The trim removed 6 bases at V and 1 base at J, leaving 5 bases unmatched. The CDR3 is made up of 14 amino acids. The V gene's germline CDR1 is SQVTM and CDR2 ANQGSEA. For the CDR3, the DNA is TGCAGCGTCGACTGGGGGGGGAACACCGGGGAGCTGTTTTTT. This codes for CSVDWGGNTGELFF.

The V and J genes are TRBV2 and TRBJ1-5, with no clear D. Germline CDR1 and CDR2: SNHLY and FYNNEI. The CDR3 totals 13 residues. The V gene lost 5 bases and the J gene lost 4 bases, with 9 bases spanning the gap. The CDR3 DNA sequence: TGTGCCAGCAGTACTCAGACAAATCAGCCCCAGCATTTT. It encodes CASSTQTNQPQHF.

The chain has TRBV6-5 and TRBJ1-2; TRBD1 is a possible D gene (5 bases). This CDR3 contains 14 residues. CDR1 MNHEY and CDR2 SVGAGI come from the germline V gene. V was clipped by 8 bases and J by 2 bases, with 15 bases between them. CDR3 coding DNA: TGTGCCAGCCAACCGTGGCAGGGCAACTATGGCTACACCTTC. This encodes CASQPWQGNYGYTF.

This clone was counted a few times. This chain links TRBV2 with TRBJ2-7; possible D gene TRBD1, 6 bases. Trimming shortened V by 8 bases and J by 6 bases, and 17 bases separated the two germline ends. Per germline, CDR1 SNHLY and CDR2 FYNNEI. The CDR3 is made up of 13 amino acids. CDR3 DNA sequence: TGTGCCAGCTATAGACAGGTCCCTTTCGAGCAGTACTTC. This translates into CASYRQVPFEQYF.

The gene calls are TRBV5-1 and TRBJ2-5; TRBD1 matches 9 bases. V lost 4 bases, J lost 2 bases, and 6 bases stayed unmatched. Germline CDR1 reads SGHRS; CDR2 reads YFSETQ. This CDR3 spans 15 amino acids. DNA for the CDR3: TGCGCCAGCAGCCTACCGACAGGGGGGCAAGAGACCCAGTACTTC. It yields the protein CASSLPTGGQETQYF.

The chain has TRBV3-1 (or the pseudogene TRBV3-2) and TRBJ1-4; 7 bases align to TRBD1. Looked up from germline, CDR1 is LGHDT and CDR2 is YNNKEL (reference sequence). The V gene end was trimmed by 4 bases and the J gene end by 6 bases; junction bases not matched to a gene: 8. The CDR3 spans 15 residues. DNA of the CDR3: TGTGCCAGCAGCCGCGGGGACAGCAGACATGAAAAACTGTTTTTT. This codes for CASSRGDSRHEKLFF.

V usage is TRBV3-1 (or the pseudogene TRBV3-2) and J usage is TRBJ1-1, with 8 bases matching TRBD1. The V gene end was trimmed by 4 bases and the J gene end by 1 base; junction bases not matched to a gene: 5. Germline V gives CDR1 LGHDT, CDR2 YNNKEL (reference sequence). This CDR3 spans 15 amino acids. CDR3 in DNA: TGTGCCAGCAGCCCGACAGGGGAGAGGAACACTGAAGCTTTCTTT. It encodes CASSPTGERNTEAFF.

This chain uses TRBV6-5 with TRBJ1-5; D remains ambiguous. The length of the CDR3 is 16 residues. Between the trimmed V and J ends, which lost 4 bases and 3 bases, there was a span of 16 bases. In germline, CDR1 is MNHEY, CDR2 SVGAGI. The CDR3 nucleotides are TGTGCCAGCAGTTTACGGGCAGCGTACGACAATCAGCCCCAGCATTTT. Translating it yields CASSLRAAYDNQPQHF.

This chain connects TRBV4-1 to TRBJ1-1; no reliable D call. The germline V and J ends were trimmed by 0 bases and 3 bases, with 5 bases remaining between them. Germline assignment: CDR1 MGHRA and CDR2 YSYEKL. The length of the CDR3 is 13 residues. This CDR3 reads CASSQDHYTEAFF. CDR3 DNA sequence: TGCGCCAGCAGCCAAGACCACTACACTGAAGCTTTCTTT.